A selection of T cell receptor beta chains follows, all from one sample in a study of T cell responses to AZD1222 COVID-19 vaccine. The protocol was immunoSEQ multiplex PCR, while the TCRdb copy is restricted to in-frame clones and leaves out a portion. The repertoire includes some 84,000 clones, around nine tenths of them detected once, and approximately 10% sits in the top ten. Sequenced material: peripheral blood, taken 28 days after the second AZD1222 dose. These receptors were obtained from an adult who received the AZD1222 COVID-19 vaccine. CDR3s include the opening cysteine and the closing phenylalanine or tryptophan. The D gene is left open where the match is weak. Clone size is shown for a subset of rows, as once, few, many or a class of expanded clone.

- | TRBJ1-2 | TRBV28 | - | CASSLNVPEGDYGYTF | TGTGCCAGCAGTTTAAATGTTCCAGAGGGAGACTATGGCTACACCTTC
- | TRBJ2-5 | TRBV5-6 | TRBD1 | CASSSTGGRETQYF | TGTGCCAGCAGTTCCACAGGGGGCAGAGAGACCCAGTACTTC
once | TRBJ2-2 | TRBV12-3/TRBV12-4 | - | CASSFRGELFF | TGTGCCAGCAGTTTTCGCGGGGAGCTGTTTTTT
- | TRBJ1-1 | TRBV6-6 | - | CASSYGTVDTEAFF | TGTGCCAGCAGTTATGGCACGGTCGACACTGAAGCTTTCTTT
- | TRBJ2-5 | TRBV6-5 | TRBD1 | CASRAGGGETQYF | TGTGCCAGCAGGGCAGGGGGCGGGGAGACCCAGTACTTC
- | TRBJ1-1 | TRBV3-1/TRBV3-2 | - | CASSQPGTGTEAFF | TGTGCCAGCAGCCAACCCGGGACCGGAACTGAAGCTTTCTTT
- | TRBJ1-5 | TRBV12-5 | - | CASGLGASNQPQHF | TGTGCTAGTGGTTTGGGGGCCAGCAATCAGCCCCAGCATTTT
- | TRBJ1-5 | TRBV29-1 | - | CSVGYAGTQDQPQHF | TGCAGCGTTGGTTATGCAGGGACCCAAGATCAGCCCCAGCATTTT
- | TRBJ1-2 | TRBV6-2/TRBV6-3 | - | CASSYSVNRNYGYTF | TGTGCCAGCAGTTACTCGGTTAACAGGAACTATGGCTACACCTTC
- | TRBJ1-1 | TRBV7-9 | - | CASSPGQGYDTEAFF | TGTGCCAGCAGCCCAGGGCAAGGGTACGACACTGAAGCTTTCTTT
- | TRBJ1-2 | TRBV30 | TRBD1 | CAWSVRAGGLGYTF | TGTGCCTGGAGTGTACGGGCAGGGGGCCTTGGCTACACCTTC
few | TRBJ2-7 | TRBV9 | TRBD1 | CASSAGDSPGYEQYF | TGTGCCAGCAGCGCCGGGGACAGCCCCGGGTACGAGCAGTACTTC
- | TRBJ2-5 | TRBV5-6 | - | CASTSGQGPQETQYF | TGTGCCAGCACCAGCGGGCAGGGTCCCCAAGAGACCCAGTACTTC
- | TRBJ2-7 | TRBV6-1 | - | CASSDVYEQYF | TGTGCCAGCAGTGACGTATACGAGCAGTACTTC
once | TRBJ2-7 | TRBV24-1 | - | CATSDEAFRQYF | TGTGCCACCAGTGATGAGGCGTTCCGGCAGTACTTC
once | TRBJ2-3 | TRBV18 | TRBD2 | CASSPPLTGGTDTQYF | TGTGCCAGCTCACCACCCTTGACGGGGGGGACAGATACGCAGTATTTT
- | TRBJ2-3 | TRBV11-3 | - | CASSSFYSTQYF | TGTGCCAGCAGCTCGTTCTATTCTACGCAGTATTTT
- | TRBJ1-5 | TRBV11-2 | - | CASSGGNSLSNQPQHF | TGTGCCAGCAGTGGCGGGAATTCATTGAGCAATCAGCCCCAGCATTTT
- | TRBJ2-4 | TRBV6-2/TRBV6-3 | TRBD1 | CASSYSRTGFKNIQYF | TGTGCCAGCAGTTACTCCCGGACAGGATTCAAAAACATTCAGTACTTC
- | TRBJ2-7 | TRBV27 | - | CASSLLGPAYEQYF | TGTGCCAGCAGTTTACTAGGGCCCGCCTACGAGCAGTACTTC
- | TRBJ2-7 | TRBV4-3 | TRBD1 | CASSQVLDRGDLYEQYF | TGCGCCAGCAGCCAAGTGTTGGACAGGGGTGATCTGTACGAGCAGTACTTC
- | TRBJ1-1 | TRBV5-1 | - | CASSSGGSNTEAFF | TGCGCCAGCAGCTCGGGAGGGTCGAACACTGAAGCTTTCTTT
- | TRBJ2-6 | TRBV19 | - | CASSPRQASGANVLTF | TGTGCCAGTAGTCCCCGACAGGCCTCTGGGGCCAACGTCCTGACTTTC
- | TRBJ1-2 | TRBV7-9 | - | CASSPLYNYGYTF | TGTGCCAGCAGCCCACTTTATAACTATGGCTACACCTTC
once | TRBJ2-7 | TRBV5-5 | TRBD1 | CASTGQGSDEQYF | TGTGCCAGCACCGGACAGGGATCGGACGAGCAGTACTTC
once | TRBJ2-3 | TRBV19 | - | CASSMGQGVSDTQYF | TGTGCCAGTAGCATGGGGCAGGGCGTCTCAGATACGCAGTATTTT
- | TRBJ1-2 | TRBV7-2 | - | CASSRPPTANYGYTF | TGTGCCAGCAGTCGGCCACCGACAGCTAACTATGGCTACACCTTC
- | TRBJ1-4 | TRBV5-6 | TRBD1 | CASSLEVGVQGANEKLFF | TGTGCCAGCAGCTTGGAAGTAGGGGTACAGGGGGCGAATGAAAAACTGTTTTTT
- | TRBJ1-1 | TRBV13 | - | CASSRGRPNTEAFF | TGTGCCAGCAGCCGAGGACGGCCTAACACTGAAGCTTTCTTT
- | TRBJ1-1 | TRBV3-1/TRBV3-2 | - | CASSQEGQGWTEAFF | TGTGCCAGCAGCCAAGAGGGGCAGGGTTGGACTGAAGCTTTCTTT
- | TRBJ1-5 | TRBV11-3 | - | CASSLVQEAGANQPQHF | TGTGCCAGCAGCTTAGTGCAGGAGGCAGGGGCCAATCAGCCCCAGCATTTT
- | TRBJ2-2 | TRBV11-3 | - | CASSLEIGHANTGELFF | TGTGCCAGCAGCTTAGAGATCGGGCACGCTAACACCGGGGAGCTGTTTTTT
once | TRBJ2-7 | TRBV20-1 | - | CSAKETPHQYF | TGCAGTGCCAAGGAAACCCCGCACCAGTACTTC
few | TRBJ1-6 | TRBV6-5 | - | CASSLEHNSPLHF | TGTGCCAGCAGTTTGGAGCATAATTCACCCCTCCACTTT
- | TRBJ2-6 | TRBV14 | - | CASSLGSSGANVLTF | TGTGCCAGCAGCCTCGGTAGCTCTGGGGCCAACGTCCTGACTTTC
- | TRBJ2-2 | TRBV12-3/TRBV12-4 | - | CASSFPGVGELFF | TGTGCCAGCAGTTTTCCGGGTGTCGGGGAGCTGTTTTTT
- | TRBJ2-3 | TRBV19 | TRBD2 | CASSMRLAGSTDTQYF | TGTGCCAGTAGTATGAGGCTAGCGGGGAGCACAGATACGCAGTATTTT
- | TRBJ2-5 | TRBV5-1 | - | CASSHKMTVQETQYF | TGCGCCAGCAGCCATAAGATGACAGTACAAGAGACCCAGTACTTC
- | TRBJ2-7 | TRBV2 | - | CASGRDTPYEQYF | TGTGCCAGCGGGAGGGACACCCCCTACGAGCAGTACTTC
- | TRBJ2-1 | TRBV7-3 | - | CASSLLGGNEQFF | TGTGCCAGCAGCTTGCTGGGAGGCAATGAGCAGTTCTTC
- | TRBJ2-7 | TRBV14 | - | CASSHPFLEQYF | TGTGCCAGCAGCCACCCCTTCCTCGAGCAGTACTTC